A selection of T cell receptor beta chains follows, all from one sample in a study of persistence of HIV-infected CD4 T cells. These TCRs are of unknown antigen specificity. The protocol was immunoSEQ multiplex PCR, while the TCRdb copy is restricted to in-frame clones and leaves out a portion. The table records around 47,000 clones, just over 90% of them present only once. The sample here was CD4+ T cells sorted from PBMCs after roughly 18-hour stimulation, taken from a patient who received antiretroviral therapy. Source of these receptors: an adult man with HIV who was CMV-seropositive. Both conserved end residues are part of each CDR3. A D gene is named only where the DNA matches it firmly. Expanded clones get a size class; other rows say once, few or many, or leave the size out.

j_call: TRBJ2-7; v_call: TRBV14; cdr3_length: 13; d_call: NA; clone_size: NA; cdr3_nt: TGTGCCAGCAGCCAGATTGGACAGTACGAGCAGTACTTC; cdr3_aa: CASSQIGQYEQYF
j_call: TRBJ2-3; v_call: TRBV11-2; cdr3_length: 16; d_call: TRBD1; clone_size: once; cdr3_nt: TGTGCCAGCAGCCTAACGGGACAGGGAGAAACAGATACGCAGTATTTT; cdr3_aa: CASSLTGQGETDTQYF
j_call: TRBJ2-2; v_call: TRBV18; cdr3_length: 13; d_call: NA; clone_size: NA; cdr3_nt: TGTGCCAGCTCACCACCGAACACCGGGGAGCTGTTTTTT; cdr3_aa: CASSPPNTGELFF
j_call: TRBJ2-2; v_call: TRBV7-2; cdr3_length: 14; d_call: NA; clone_size: NA; cdr3_nt: TGTGCCAGCAGCTTAAGGGGGGATACCGGGGAGCTGTTTTTT; cdr3_aa: CASSLRGDTGELFF
j_call: TRBJ2-3; v_call: TRBV7-8; cdr3_length: 12; d_call: NA; clone_size: NA; cdr3_nt: TGTGCCAGCAGCCGTAGAGCAGATACGCAGTATTTT; cdr3_aa: CASSRRADTQYF
j_call: TRBJ2-2; v_call: TRBV5-1; cdr3_length: 14; d_call: NA; clone_size: NA; cdr3_nt: TGCGCCAGCAACAGGATTGGGAACACCGGGGAGCTGTTTTTT; cdr3_aa: CASNRIGNTGELFF
j_call: TRBJ2-1; v_call: TRBV18; cdr3_length: 13; d_call: NA; clone_size: NA; cdr3_nt: TGTGCCAGCTCTCCCGGACGGACCCATGAGCAGTTCTTC; cdr3_aa: CASSPGRTHEQFF
j_call: TRBJ2-3; v_call: TRBV7-3; cdr3_length: 17; d_call: TRBD2; clone_size: NA; cdr3_nt: TGTGCCAGCAGCTTGGATCGGGCCGGGGGGGGCACAGATACGCAGTATTTT; cdr3_aa: CASSLDRAGGGTDTQYF
j_call: TRBJ1-1; v_call: TRBV28; cdr3_length: 16; d_call: TRBD1; clone_size: NA; cdr3_nt: TGTGCCAGCAGTCCCCCAAGGAACAGGGGTGGCACTGAAGCTTTCTTT; cdr3_aa: CASSPPRNRGGTEAFF
j_call: TRBJ2-2; v_call: TRBV27; cdr3_length: 15; d_call: TRBD2; clone_size: NA; cdr3_nt: TGTGCCAGCAGTGTAGCGGGGGGGCGGGGCGGGGAGCTGTTTTTT; cdr3_aa: CASSVAGGRGGELFF
j_call: TRBJ1-2; v_call: TRBV3-1/TRBV3-2; cdr3_length: 14; d_call: NA; clone_size: NA; cdr3_nt: TGTGCCAGCAGCCAAAGGGGGTCGAACTATGGCTACACCTTC; cdr3_aa: CASSQRGSNYGYTF
j_call: TRBJ2-3; v_call: TRBV27; cdr3_length: 13; d_call: NA; clone_size: NA; cdr3_nt: TGTGCCAGCAGTCCGTCTTTGGGTTATACGCAGTATTTT; cdr3_aa: CASSPSLGYTQYF
j_call: TRBJ1-2; v_call: TRBV9; cdr3_length: 13; d_call: NA; clone_size: NA; cdr3_nt: TGTGCCAGCAGCGCCGGCCGGGACTATGGCTACACCTTC; cdr3_aa: CASSAGRDYGYTF
j_call: TRBJ2-7; v_call: TRBV2; cdr3_length: 15; d_call: TRBD1; clone_size: NA; cdr3_nt: TGTGCCAGCAGTGGTGGGACAGGGGCGTTCTACGAGCAGTACTTC; cdr3_aa: CASSGGTGAFYEQYF
j_call: TRBJ2-7; v_call: TRBV12-3/TRBV12-4; cdr3_length: 11; d_call: NA; clone_size: once; cdr3_nt: TGTGCCAGCAGTCTAGACACTGGGGCTTACTTC; cdr3_aa: CASSLDTGAYF